The TCR beta chain described here comes from a study of cytomegalovirus exposure and HLA in healthy donors. This CDR3 region has 14 residues. Germline-derived CDR1 and CDR2 are MNHEY and SVGAGI. The V end was cut by 7 bases, the J end by 11 bases, with 21 bases between. Study-wide results and caveats: A later analysis linked a missense DCLRE1C variant to TCR beta V- and J-gene trimming.

On this clone itself: Its antigen is still unknown.

The primer mix had 60 Vbeta and 13 Jbeta primers. Here immunoSEQ multiplex PCR was the method, and the copy in TCRdb shows in-frame clones only, minus some. The sample contains more than 150,000 clones, roughly 77% of which appear only once. This sequence was found in a woman aged 25 to 39 in good health and CMV-seronegative. V is TRBV6-5 and J is TRBJ2-1, with D possibly being TRBD1 (6 bases). Sequencing was carried out using PBMCs. CDR3 amino acids: CASNEGHEVRKQFF. DNA of the CDR3: TGTGCCAGCAACGAGGGACATGAGGTCCGCAAGCAGTTCTTC.